Listed here are 14 T cell receptor beta chains from one sample, sequenced in a study of T cell responses to AZD1222 COVID-19 vaccine. The repertoire was sequenced with immunoSEQ multiplex PCR; TCRdb's copy has only in-frame clones and lacks some. This table has 60,000 to 85,000 clones, roughly 80% appearing once. Sequencing was performed on peripheral blood, taken 28 days after the second dose of the MenACWY control vaccine. The receptors here all came from an adult who received the MenACWY meningococcal vaccine as a control.

This clone is a singleton in its sample. The chain has TRBV28 and TRBJ1-1; maybe TRBD1 (5 bases). Germline V CDR1 and CDR2: MDHEN, SYDVKM. CDR3 length equals 11 residues. Between the trimmed V and J ends, which lost 11 bases and 5 bases, there was a span of 12 bases. For the CDR3, the DNA is TGTGCCGTGGGCGAGGGGACTGAAGCTTTCTTT. Its translation is CAVGEGTEAFF.

This clone has a handful of counts. The DNA of the CDR3 is TGTGCCATCAGGGACAGGTCGGAGTTGGGTGAAGCTTTCTTT. Translation: CAIRDRSELGEAFF. The rearrangement joins TRBV10-3 to TRBJ1-1; 7 bases are shared with TRBD1. The CDR3 runs to 14 residues. Germline V gene lookup returns CDR1 ENHRY and CDR2 SYGVKD. Losses at the gene ends were 6 bases for V and 7 bases for J; bases not matched to a gene: 11.

The rearrangement uses TRBV6-5 and TRBJ2-5; D call uncertain. Deletions cut 6 bases from V and 5 bases from J, with 10 bases between. Germline CDR1 and CDR2: MNHEY and SVGAGI. This CDR3 contains 12 residues. Here the CDR3 reads CASSHTGETQYF. The CDR3 region has the DNA TGTGCCAGCAGCCACACCGGGGAGACCCAGTACTTC.

V gene TRBV28 combines with J gene TRBJ1-6, with a tentative D call TRBD1 (5 bases). CDR1 is MDHEN, CDR2 SYDVKM, per germline. This CDR3 spans 13 amino acids. The V gene lost 6 bases and the J gene lost 11 bases, with 14 bases spanning the gap. The CDR3: CASRGQNGAPLHF. The CDR3, as DNA: TGTGCCAGCAGGGGGCAAAATGGAGCACCCCTCCACTTT.

The V and J genes are TRBV19 and TRBJ1-5, with TRBD1 identical over 7 bases. Germline trimming cut 7 bases from V and 2 bases from J; bases unmatched to any gene: 11. CDR1 LNHDA and CDR2 SQIVND come from the germline V gene (reference sequence). The CDR3 has 16 residues. CDR3 residues: CASTDGGGKGNQPQHF. The CDR3 nucleotides are TGTGCCAGTACCGATGGAGGGGGCAAGGGCAATCAGCCCCAGCATTTT.

The chain couples TRBV7-2 to TRBJ2-1, with 7 bases matching TRBD2. The CDR3 contains 15 residues. Germline lookup yields CDR1 SGHTA and CDR2 FQGNSA. Trimming removed 1 base from V and 7 bases from J; junction bases left unmatched: 7. The CDR3 region is CASSLVGTTTNEQFF. The CDR3 DNA sequence: TGTGCCAGCAGCTTAGTCGGGACTACAACAAATGAGCAGTTCTTC. Full variable domain (missing parts from reference TRBV7-2 and TRBJ2-1): GAGVSQSPSNKVTEKGKDVELRCDPISGHTALYWYRQSLGQGLEFLIYFQGNSAPDKSGLPSDRFSAERTGGSVSTLTIQRTQQEDSAVYLCASSLVGTTTNEQFFGPGTRLTVL.

J is TRBJ2-3 and V is TRBV4-3; 11 bases agree with TRBD1. Germline trimming cut 4 bases from V and 4 bases from J; bases unmatched to any gene: 13. CDR1 and CDR2 from the germline V gene are LGHNA and YSLEER. This CDR3 comprises 18 residues. For the CDR3, the DNA is TGCGCCAGCAGCCTTTCGGGGACAGGGGGAGGAATGGCAGATACGCAGTATTTT. It encodes CASSLSGTGGGMADTQYF.

The CDR3 bases are TGTGCCAGCAGTCTACACCCCGGGACTAGCCTTTTCACCGGGGAGCTGTTTTTT. It encodes CASSLHPGTSLFTGELFF. The V gene is TRBV2, the J gene TRBJ2-2, with 9 bases lining up with TRBD2. CDR3 size: 18 residues. The germline CDR1 and CDR2 sequences are SNHLY and FYNNEI. Trimming at V came to 5 bases and at J to 4 bases, leaving 14 bases not matched to a gene.

The chain carries TRBV19 and TRBJ2-1, with D possibly being TRBD2 (5 bases). Germline loops: CDR1 LNHDA, CDR2 SQIVND (reference sequence). The CDR3 runs to 14 residues. V was shortened by 4 bases and J by 5 bases, with 12 bases between the two germline ends. CDR3 bases: TGTGCCAGTAGTAAACCTCCCGGGAACAATGAGCAGTTCTTC. Its protein product is CASSKPPGNNEQFF.

The rearrangement joins TRBV28 to TRBJ1-5, with D unresolved. Germline V CDR1 and CDR2: MDHEN, SYDVKM. The ends were cut back, 6 bases at V and 0 bases at J, with 6 bases in the middle. The CDR3 loop spans 13 amino acids. Here the CDR3 DNA reads TGTGCCAGCAGGATATATAGCAATCAGCCCCAGCATTTT. Encoded protein: CASRIYSNQPQHF.

The chain links TRBV11-3 to TRBJ2-6; TRBD2 is a possible D gene (5 bases). The CDR3 contains 13 residues. Trimming left V 0 bases short and J 13 bases short, with 10 bases between. Germline CDR1 reads SGHNT; CDR2 reads YENEEA. Here the CDR3 reads CASSLEVSGVLTF. The CDR3 DNA is TGTGCCAGCAGCTTAGAAGTGTCGGGGGTCCTGACTTTC.

V usage is TRBV5-1 and J usage is TRBJ2-1; possibly TRBD2 for D (6 bases). The CDR3 covers 15 residues. With 4 bases removed from V and 8 bases from J, the gap between germline ends came to 19 bases. The germline gives CDR1 SGHRS, CDR2 YFSETQ. CDR3 nucleotides: TGCGCCAGCAGCCCCCTTGGGTCCGGAGGGGATGAGCAGTTCTTC. It yields the protein CASSPLGSGGDEQFF.

The V and J genes are TRBV2 and TRBJ1-1; D ambiguous. The length of the CDR3 is 12 residues. Per germline, CDR1 SNHLY and CDR2 FYNNEI. Between the trimmed V and J ends, which lost 6 bases and 0 bases, there was a span of 5 bases. As DNA, the CDR3 is TGTGCCAGCAGGGTTGTGAACACTGAAGCTTTCTTT. Its protein product is CASRVVNTEAFF.

The chain uses TRBV27 and TRBJ1-6; D not certain. Germline V lookup: CDR1 MNHEY, CDR2 SMNVEV (reference sequence). V was shortened by 6 bases and J by 1 base, with 10 bases between the two germline ends. The CDR3 runs 15 residues. The CDR3, as DNA: TGTGCCAGCAGCTCCTTGGGGTCCTATAATTCACCCCTCCACTTT. Translating it yields CASSSLGSYNSPLHF.